The clone carrying this TCR beta chain was observed many times. What it binds is unknown. The data stem from a study of T-cell reconstitution after alpha-beta-depleted transplantation in children. Study conclusions and caveats: Where alpha-beta T cells came from about two months after transplant was reportedly several hundred expanded graft clones.

Molecular barcoding with unique molecular identifiers was used for the TCRbeta library. MiXCR, run by TCRdb on the PCR reads, gives a single entry per CDR3 protein. The sample includes 200,000 to 250,000 distinct CDR3 sequences, about 25% of them seen just once. V was clipped by 2 bases and J by 6 bases; unmatched bases: 7. Germline assignment: CDR1 KGHSH and CDR2 LQKENI. The CDR3 contains 15 residues. The chain has TRBV18 and TRBJ2-1, with 7 bases identical to TRBD1. This sequence was found in a girl aged 2-15 years with Fanconi anemia, due to receive a stem cell transplant. The material was PBMCs, obtained before TCRalphabeta/CD19-depleted stem cell transplant. CDR3 sequence: CASSPDLGGFNEQFF. The CDR3 DNA is TGTGCCAGCTCACCAGACCTAGGGGGCTTCAATGAGCAGTTCTTC.